This TCR beta chain was sequenced in a study of T cells in localized non-small cell lung cancer. Study results and caveats: Heterogeneity is still possible, as just one tumor region was sequenced. Appearing in adjacent lung were a median approximately 50 of the top 100 tumor clones. Higher blood T cell density went with longer overall survival. Peak T cell clonality was found in uninvolved adjacent lung, exceeding tumor.

Regarding this clone: Its antigen remains unidentified.

CDR1 is MDHEN and CDR2 is SYDVKM in the germline V gene. Unmatched junction bases numbered 12, after V lost 6 bases and J lost 7 bases. The CDR3 loop spans 17 amino acids. Profiling relied on immunoSEQ multiplex PCR, and the TCRdb table lists in-frame clones only, not all of them. The data show about 34,000 clones, 93% seen once. This receptor was taken from a female donor over 55 with stage I lung adenocarcinoma. This sample comprised peripheral blood, obtained before any cancer treatment. The V gene is TRBV28, the J gene TRBJ2-1, with TRBD2 matching over 13 bases. The DNA for the CDR3 is TGTGCCAGCAGCCCAACAAGGACTAGCGGGAGTCGGAATGAGCAGTTCTTC. It specifies CASSPTRTSGSRNEQFF.